The clone carrying this T cell receptor beta chain was counted a few times. 5'RACE, which relied on constant-segment primers, yielded TCR alpha and TCR beta cDNA libraries carrying sample barcodes and UMIs. Each CDR3 protein gets one entry after TCRdb re-called the 5' RACE reads with MiXCR. The repertoire holds under 450,000 distinct CDR3 sequences, with under 25% as singletons. The entry originates in a study of T-cell memory formation after mild COVID-19. Across the study: TCR clusters were largely donor specific.

The V end was cut by 5 bases, the J end by 3 bases, with 14 bases between. The germline gives CDR1 SGHTA, CDR2 FQGNSA. The CDR3 consists of 14 residues. The clonotype comes from an adult woman who had mild COVID-19 (a few samples of this study predate the infection). Cell type and time point are not known. Sequencing input: PBMCs or a T cell subset sorted from them (not recorded which). V gene TRBV7-2 combines with J gene TRBJ2-7; D is ambiguous. The DNA of the CDR3 is TGTGCCAGCAGCCCCAGACTCTTCGTCTACGAGCAGTACTTC. Amino acid sequence: CASSPRLFVYEQYF.